One T cell receptor (beta chain) is described in this entry. Repertoires were generated with immunoSEQ multiplex PCR, while TCRdb's copy carries only in-frame clones and drops some. The data show tens of thousands of clones, less than 90% seen once. The data were obtained in a study of T cell clones after liver transplantation. Study summary: Samples came from ITN030ST, which attempted immunosuppression withdrawal within 2 years of liver transplantation. A pre-transplant mixed lymphocyte reaction with TCRbeta sequencing defined graft-donor-reactive clones followed in post-transplant blood.

This CDR3 contains 14 residues. V was clipped by 1 base and J by 4 bases, with 8 bases between them. Germline CDR1 is ENHRY and CDR2 is SYGVKD. V and J are TRBV10-3 and TRBJ1-5; D is undetermined. The receptor was isolated from a human patient who received a liver transplant. T cells may partly derive from the graft donor. The sample was CD4+ T cells from blood, taken at the 22-month timepoint. Here the CDR3 reads CAISEFSVNQPQHF. For the CDR3, the DNA is TGTGCCATCAGTGAGTTTAGCGTTAATCAGCCCCAGCATTTT.